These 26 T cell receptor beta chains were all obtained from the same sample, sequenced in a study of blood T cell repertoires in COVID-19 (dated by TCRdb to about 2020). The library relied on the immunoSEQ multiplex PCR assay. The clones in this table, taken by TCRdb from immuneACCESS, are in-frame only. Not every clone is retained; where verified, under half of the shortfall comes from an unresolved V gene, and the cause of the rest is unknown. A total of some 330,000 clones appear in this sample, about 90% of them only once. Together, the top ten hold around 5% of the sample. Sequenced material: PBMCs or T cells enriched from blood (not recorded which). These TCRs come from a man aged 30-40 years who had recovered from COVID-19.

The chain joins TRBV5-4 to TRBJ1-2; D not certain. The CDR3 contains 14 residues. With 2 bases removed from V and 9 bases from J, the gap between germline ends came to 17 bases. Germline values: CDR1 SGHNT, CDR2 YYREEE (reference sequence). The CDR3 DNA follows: TGTGCCAGCAGCTTAGGATCCCAGGCCGTCAGCTACACCTTC. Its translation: CASSLGSQAVSYTF.

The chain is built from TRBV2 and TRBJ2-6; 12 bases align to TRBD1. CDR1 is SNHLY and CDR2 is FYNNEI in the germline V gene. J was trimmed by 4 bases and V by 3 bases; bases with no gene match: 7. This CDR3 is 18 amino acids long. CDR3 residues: CASSDRDRGLSGANVLTF. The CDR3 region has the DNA TGTGCCAGCAGTGACCGGGACAGGGGGCTGTCAGGGGCCAACGTCCTGACTTTC.

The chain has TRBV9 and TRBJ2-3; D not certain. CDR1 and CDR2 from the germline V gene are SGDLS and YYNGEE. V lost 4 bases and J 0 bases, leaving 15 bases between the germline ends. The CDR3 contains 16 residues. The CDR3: CASSQPRGRSTDTQYF. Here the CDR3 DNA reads TGTGCCAGCAGCCAGCCCCGCGGCCGAAGCACAGATACGCAGTATTTT.

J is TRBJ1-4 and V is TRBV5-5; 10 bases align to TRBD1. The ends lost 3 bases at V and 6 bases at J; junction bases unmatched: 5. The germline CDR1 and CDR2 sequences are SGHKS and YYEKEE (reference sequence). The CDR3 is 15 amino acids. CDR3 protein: CASSSGQGGYEKLFF. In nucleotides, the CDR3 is TGTGCCAGCAGCTCAGGACAGGGGGGATATGAAAAACTGTTTTTT. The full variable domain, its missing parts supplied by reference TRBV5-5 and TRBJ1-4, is DAGVTQSPTHLIKTRGQQVTLRCSPISGHKSVSWYQQVLGQGPQFIFQYYEKEERGRGNFPDRFSARQFPNYSSELNVNALLLGDSALYLCASSSGQGGYEKLFFGSGTQLSVL.

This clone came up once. The CDR3 region has the DNA TGTGCCAGCAGAAGGGACTACCAAGAGACCCAGTACTTC. Translating gives CASRRDYQETQYF. The chain employs TRBV2 and TRBJ2-5, with D tentatively TRBD2 (6 bases). V gave up 6 bases and J gave up 0 bases, with 8 bases separating them. The CDR3 is 13 amino acids. The germline V gene encodes CDR1 SNHLY and CDR2 FYNNEI.

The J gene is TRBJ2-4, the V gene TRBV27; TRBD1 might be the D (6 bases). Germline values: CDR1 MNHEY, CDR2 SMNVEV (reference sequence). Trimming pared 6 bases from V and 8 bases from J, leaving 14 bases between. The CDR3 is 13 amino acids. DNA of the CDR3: TGTGCCAGCAGAAAGACAGGAGTGGACATTCAGTACTTC. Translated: CASRKTGVDIQYF.

The CDR3 coding sequence is TGCGCCAGCAGTGAAGCCCCAGGGTACCACAGGGGAGAGTGGGAGACTGAAGCTTTCTTT. This translates into CASSEAPGYHRGEWETEAFF. The V and J genes are TRBV10-1 and TRBJ1-1, with 7 bases fitting TRBD1. Germline V gene data show CDR1 as WNHNN and CDR2 as SYGVQD (reference sequence). Losses at the gene ends were 3 bases for V and 5 bases for J; bases not matched to a gene: 24. This CDR3 is built from 20 residues.

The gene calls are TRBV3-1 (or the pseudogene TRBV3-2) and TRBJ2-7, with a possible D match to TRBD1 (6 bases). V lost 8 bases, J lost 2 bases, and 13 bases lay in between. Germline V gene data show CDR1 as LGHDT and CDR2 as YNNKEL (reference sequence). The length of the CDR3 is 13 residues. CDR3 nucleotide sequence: TGTGCCAGCGCAGGGGCGCTCACCTACGAGCAGTACTTC. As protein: CASAGALTYEQYF.

The CDR3 is CASIHRGQGPYEQYF. CDR3 sequence (DNA): TGTGCCAGCATCCACAGGGGACAGGGACCCTACGAGCAGTACTTC. V and J are TRBV28 and TRBJ2-7; 9 bases are shared with TRBD1. V lost 7 bases to trimming and J lost 2 bases; unmatched junction nucleotides: 9. The germline CDR1 and CDR2 sequences are MDHEN and SYDVKM. This CDR3 has 15 residues. The full variable domain, rest sourced from reference TRBV28 and TRBJ2-7, is DVKVTQSSRYLVKRTGEKVFLECVQDMDHENMFWYRQDPGLGLRLIYFSYDVKMKEKGDIPEGYSVSREKKERFSLILESASTNQTSMYLCASIHRGQGPYEQYFGPGTRLTVT.

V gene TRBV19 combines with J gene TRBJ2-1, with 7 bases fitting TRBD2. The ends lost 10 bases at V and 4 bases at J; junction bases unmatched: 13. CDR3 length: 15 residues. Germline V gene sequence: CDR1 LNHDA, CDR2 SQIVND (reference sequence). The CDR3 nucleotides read TGTGCCACAACTTCGGGCGGGGGATTTTACAATGAGCAGTTCTTC. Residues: CATTSGGGFYNEQFF.

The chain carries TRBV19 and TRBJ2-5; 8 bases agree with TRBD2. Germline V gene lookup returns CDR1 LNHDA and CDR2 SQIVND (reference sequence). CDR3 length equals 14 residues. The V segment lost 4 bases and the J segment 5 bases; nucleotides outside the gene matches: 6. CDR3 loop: CASSTWTSRETQYF. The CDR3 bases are TGTGCCAGTAGTACGTGGACTAGCCGCGAGACCCAGTACTTC.

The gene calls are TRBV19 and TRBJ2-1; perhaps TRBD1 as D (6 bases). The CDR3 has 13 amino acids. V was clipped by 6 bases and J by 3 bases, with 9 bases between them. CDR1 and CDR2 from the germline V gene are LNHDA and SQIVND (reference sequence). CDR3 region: CASRQGFYNEQFF. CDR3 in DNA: TGTGCCAGTAGACAGGGATTCTACAATGAGCAGTTCTTC. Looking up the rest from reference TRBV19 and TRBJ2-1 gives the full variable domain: DGGITQSPKYLFRKEGQNVTLSCEQNLNHDAMYWYRQDPGQGLRLIYYSQIVNDFQKGDIAEGYSVSREKKESFPLTVTSAQKNPTAFYLCASRQGFYNEQFFGPGTRLTVL.

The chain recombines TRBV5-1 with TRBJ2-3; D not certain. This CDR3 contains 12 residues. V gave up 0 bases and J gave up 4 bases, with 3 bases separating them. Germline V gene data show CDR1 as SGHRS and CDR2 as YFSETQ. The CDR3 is CASSLASDTQYF. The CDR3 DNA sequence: TGCGCCAGCAGCTTGGCCTCAGATACGCAGTATTTT.

DNA of the CDR3: TGTGCCTGGAGTATGCAGGTATACAATGAGCAGTTCTTC. Protein: CAWSMQVYNEQFF. V is TRBV30 and J is TRBJ2-1; D uncertain. V gave up 2 bases and J gave up 4 bases, with 9 bases separating them. This CDR3 region has 13 residues. CDR1 is GTSNPN, CDR2 SVGIG, per germline (reference sequence).

CDR3 DNA sequence: TGTGCCAGCAGTACATACAGGGGGCGCGATGAAAAACTGTTTTTT. This encodes CASSTYRGRDEKLFF. The genes are TRBV27 and TRBJ1-4; 9 bases are shared with TRBD1. Germline CDR1 and CDR2: MNHEY and SMNVEV (reference sequence). CDR3 size: 15 residues. With 5 bases clipped from V and 6 bases from J, the junction kept 7 bases outside the gene matches.

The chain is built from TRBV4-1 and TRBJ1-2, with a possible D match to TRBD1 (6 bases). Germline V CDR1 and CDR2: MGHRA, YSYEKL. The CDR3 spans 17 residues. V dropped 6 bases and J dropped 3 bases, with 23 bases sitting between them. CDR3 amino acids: CASRHKVGLDSYYGYTF. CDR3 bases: TGCGCCAGCAGACATAAAGTGGGGCTGGACAGCTACTATGGCTACACCTTC.

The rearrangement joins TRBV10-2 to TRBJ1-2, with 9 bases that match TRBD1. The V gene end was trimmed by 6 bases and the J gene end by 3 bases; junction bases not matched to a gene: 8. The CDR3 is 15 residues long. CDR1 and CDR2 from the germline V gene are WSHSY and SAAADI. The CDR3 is CASRPGQGIYYGYTF. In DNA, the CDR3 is TGCGCCAGCAGACCCGGACAGGGGATATACTATGGCTACACCTTC.

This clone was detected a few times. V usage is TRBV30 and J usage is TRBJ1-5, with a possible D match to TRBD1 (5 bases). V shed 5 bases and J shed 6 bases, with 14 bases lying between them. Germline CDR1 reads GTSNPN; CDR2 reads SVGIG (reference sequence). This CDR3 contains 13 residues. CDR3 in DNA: TGTGCCTGGGGGGAAGGAGGGACTCAGCCCCAGCATTTT. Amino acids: CAWGEGGTQPQHF.

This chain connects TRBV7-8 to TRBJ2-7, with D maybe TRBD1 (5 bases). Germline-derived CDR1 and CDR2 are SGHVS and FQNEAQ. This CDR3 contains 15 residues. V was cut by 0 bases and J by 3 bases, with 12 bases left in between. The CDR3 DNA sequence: TGTGCCAGCAGCTTAGCGTGGGGCGGTCTCTACGAGCAGTACTTC. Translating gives CASSLAWGGLYEQYF.

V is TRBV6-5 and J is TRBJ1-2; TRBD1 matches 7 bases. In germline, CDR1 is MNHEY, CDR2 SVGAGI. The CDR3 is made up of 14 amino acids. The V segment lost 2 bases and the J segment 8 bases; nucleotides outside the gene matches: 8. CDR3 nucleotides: TGTGCCAGCAGTTACGCTAACAGGGGAGGCGGCTACACCTTC. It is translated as CASSYANRGGGYTF.

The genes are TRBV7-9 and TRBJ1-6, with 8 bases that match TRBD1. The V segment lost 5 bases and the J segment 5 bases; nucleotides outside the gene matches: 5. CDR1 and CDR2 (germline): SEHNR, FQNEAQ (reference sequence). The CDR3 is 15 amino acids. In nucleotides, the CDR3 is TGTGCCAGCAGCGGCGGACAGGGCCATAATTCACCCCTCCACTTT. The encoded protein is CASSGGQGHNSPLHF.

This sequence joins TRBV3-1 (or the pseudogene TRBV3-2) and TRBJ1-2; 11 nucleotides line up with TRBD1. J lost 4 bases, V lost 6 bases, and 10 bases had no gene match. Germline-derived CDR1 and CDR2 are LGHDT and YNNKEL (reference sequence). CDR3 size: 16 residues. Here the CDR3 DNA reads TGTGCCAGCAGAACCGGGACAGGGGGGTCGGGCTATGGCTACACCTTC. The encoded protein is CASRTGTGGSGYGYTF.

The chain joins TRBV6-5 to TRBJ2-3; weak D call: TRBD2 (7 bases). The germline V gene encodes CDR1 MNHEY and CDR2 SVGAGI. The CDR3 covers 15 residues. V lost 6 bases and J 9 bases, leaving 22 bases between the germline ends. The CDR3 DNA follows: TGTGCCAGCAGCCCCTCACCCCCTAGGGGGGGGACGCAGTATTTT. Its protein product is CASSPSPPRGGTQYF.

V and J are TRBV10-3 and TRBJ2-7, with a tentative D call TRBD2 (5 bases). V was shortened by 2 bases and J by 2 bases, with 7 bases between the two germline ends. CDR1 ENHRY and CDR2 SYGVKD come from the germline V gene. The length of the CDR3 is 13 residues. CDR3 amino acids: CAISERETYEQYF. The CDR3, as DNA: TGTGCCATCAGTGAGCGGGAAACCTACGAGCAGTACTTC.

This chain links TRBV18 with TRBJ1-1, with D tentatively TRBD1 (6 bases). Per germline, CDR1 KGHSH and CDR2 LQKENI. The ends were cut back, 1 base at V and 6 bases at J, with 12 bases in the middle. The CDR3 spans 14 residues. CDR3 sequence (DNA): TGTGCCAGCTCACCACAAAGGGACACTCCTGAAGCTTTCTTT. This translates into CASSPQRDTPEAFF.

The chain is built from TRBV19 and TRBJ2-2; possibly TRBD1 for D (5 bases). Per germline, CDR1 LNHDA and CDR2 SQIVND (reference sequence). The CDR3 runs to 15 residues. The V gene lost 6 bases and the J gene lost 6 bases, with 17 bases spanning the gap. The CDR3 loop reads CASRTIPVGPGELFF. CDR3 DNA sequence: TGTGCCAGTAGGACCATTCCGGTGGGGCCCGGGGAGCTGTTTTTT.